The clone carrying this TCR beta chain was detected a few times. Its antigen is unidentified. A multiplex PCR was run with 60 Vbeta primers and 13 Jbeta primers. Some clones are missing from TCRdb's copy, which holds only in-frame ones; the method was immunoSEQ multiplex PCR. Of about 180,000 clones in the sample, about 80% are singletons; the top ten hold 6% to 7.5%. This specimen belongs to a study of cytomegalovirus exposure and HLA in healthy donors. For the study at large: Unique TCRs numbering around 85 million, obtained from HLA-typed donors, made up an early data release. Of 300 to 500 genotyped donors, more than 75% grouped in the Caucasian-associated ancestry cluster.

Study-wide findings and caveats: With later analysis, a missense DCLRE1C variant became linked to TCR beta V- and J-gene trimming. HLA allele associations emerged for 16,951 TCR beta sequences in a later analysis, at 0.05 false discovery rate.

Germline CDR1 is LGHNA and CDR2 is YSLEER. Trimming cost V 0 bases and J 7 bases, with 14 bases left between them. The CDR3 is 15 amino acids. This TCR was sampled from a man in his thirties or forties in good health and CMV-seropositive. Material for sequencing was PBMCs. The chain combines TRBV4-3 with TRBJ2-3; TRBD2 is a possible D gene (7 bases). CDR3 DNA sequence: TGCGCCAGCAGCCAAGAAGGTGGGGGGGCGAATACGCAGTATTTT. This translates into CASSQEGGGANTQYF.